Each of the 27 T cell receptor beta chains below was sequenced from the same sample in a study of esophageal squamous cell carcinoma under preoperative chemotherapy (dated by TCRdb to the late 2010s). The sample's time point, from its label and the paper: before preoperative PTX-NDP chemotherapy. Libraries were built with PCR. The instrument given in TCRdb is HiSeq X Ten. TCRdb ran its own pipeline on the public reads, namely fastp trimming at Q25 and MiXCR clone calling, and kept in-frame beta chains. Merged by CDR3 protein, the rows form single entries marked with the most common genes and DNA. Counted in this sample were roughly 13,000 distinct CDR3 sequences; around half of them appeared once. The ten largest clonotypes hold over 15% of the sample. Sample acquisition took place from a patient given preoperative chemotherapy. These receptors all stem from a human donor with esophageal squamous cell carcinoma. The donor label of this sample is uncertain.

This clonotype was seen only a few times. The chain has TRBV6-1 and TRBJ2-1; D possibly corresponds to TRBD1 (6 bases). V dropped 6 bases and J dropped 7 bases, with 19 bases sitting between them. Germline V gene sequence: CDR1 MNHNS, CDR2 SASEGT. The CDR3 loop spans 15 amino acids. The CDR3 here is CASRVDRSVSNEQFF. CDR3 nucleotide sequence: TGTGCCAGCAGGGTGGACAGATCTGTTTCAAATGAGCAGTTCTTC.

This clonotype was counted ten times or more. V usage is TRBV6-1 and J usage is TRBJ2-3; D uncertain. Germline V gene data show CDR1 as MNHNS and CDR2 as SASEGT. The V and J ends lost 7 bases and 1 base respectively, with 12 bases between them. The CDR3 runs 14 residues. The CDR3 coding sequence is TGTGCCAGCAAGGACCTCTCGGGCACAGATACGCAGTATTTT. As protein: CASKDLSGTDTQYF.

This clonotype appeared once. The junction differs from germline at one of its ends, possibly a read error. The gene calls are TRBV6-1 and TRBJ2-3; D is perhaps TRBD1 or TRBD2 (5 bases each). The CDR3 has 16 amino acids. CDR1 and CDR2 (germline): MNHNS, SASEGT. The CDR3 spells CASSESWGCATDTQYF. The CDR3 nucleotides are TGTGCCAGCAGTGAATCGTGGGGGTGCGCCACAGATACGCAGTATTTC.

This clonotype was counted between two and nine times. The rearrangement uses TRBV6-1 and TRBJ2-2, with 9 bases that match TRBD2. Per the germline V gene, CDR1 is MNHNS and CDR2 is SASEGT. V gave up 7 bases and J gave up 3 bases; unmatched junction bases: 9. The CDR3 spans 16 residues. CDR3 residues: CASKLAGTRHTGELFF. CDR3 coding DNA: TGTGCCAGCAAGCTAGCGGGGACACGGCACACCGGGGAGCTGTTTTTT.

In this sample, this clonotype turned up a few times. The CDR3 DNA reads as TGCAGTGCTAGAGGTAGCCCGCGGGACAGGGAGGGGCCACAAGAGACCCAGTACTTC. It yields the protein CSARGSPRDREGPQETQYF. V is TRBV20-1 and J is TRBJ2-5, with 9 bases matching TRBD1. From germline, CDR1 is DFQATT and CDR2 SNEGSKA (reference sequence). The CDR3 covers 19 residues. Unmatched junction bases numbered 17, after V lost 1 base and J lost 2 bases.

By its share, this clonotype is medium-sized. This chain connects TRBV6-6 to TRBJ2-3; D may be TRBD1 (5 bases). Germline lookup yields CDR1 MNHNY and CDR2 SVGAGI (reference sequence). The CDR3 spans 16 residues. V shed 0 bases and J shed 5 bases, with 15 bases lying between them. Here the CDR3 DNA reads TGTGCCAGCAGTTACTCTGCCCGGGCTAGGGGAGATACGCAGTATTTT. This encodes CASSYSARARGDTQYF.

The chain joins TRBV27 to TRBJ1-4; no definite D call. The V end was cut by 3 bases, the J end by 2 bases, with 7 bases between. The germline CDR1 and CDR2 sequences are MNHEY and SMNVEV (reference sequence). The CDR3 length is 14 residues. This CDR3 is CASSFRTTNEKLFF. In DNA form, the CDR3 reads TGTGCCAGCAGTTTCAGGACCACTAATGAAAAACTGTTTTTT. Full variable domain (rest looked up from reference TRBV27 and TRBJ1-4): EAQVTQNPRYLITVTGKKLTVTCSQNMNHEYMSWYRQDPGLGLRQIYYSMNVEVTDKGDVPEGYKVSRKEKRNFPLILESPSPNQTSLYFCASSFRTTNEKLFFGSGTQLSVL.

This clonotype was seen a handful of times. The chain is built from TRBV6-1 and TRBJ2-1; 11 bases are shared with TRBD2. Germline values: CDR1 MNHNS, CDR2 SASEGT. V dropped 5 bases and J dropped 5; count of bases not matched to a gene: 2. This CDR3 comprises 14 residues. The CDR3 loop reads CASSRLAGNNEQFF. The CDR3 DNA is TGTGCCAGCAGTAGACTAGCGGGGAACAATGAGCAGTTCTTC.

Concerning this clonotype: At one of its ends the junction is not consistent with the germline gene, which may arise from a read error. The rearrangement links TRBV6-1 to TRBJ2-1; D not resolved. The J call is doubtful: the DNA matches TRBJ2-7 better. Germline V CDR1 and CDR2: MNHNS, SASEGT. CDR3 size: 12 residues. This CDR3 is CASSERPYEQYF. The CDR3 DNA sequence: TGTGCCAGCAGTGAAAGACCCTATGAGCAGTACTTC.

The chain couples TRBV6-1 to TRBJ2-1; 13 nucleotides match TRBD2. With the DNA end fitting TRBJ2-7 better, the J assignment may be wrong. CDR1 and CDR2 (germline): MNHNS, SASEGT. The CDR3 totals 17 residues. CDR3 coding DNA: TGTGCCAGCAGTGCCGAGGGGACTAGCGGGATCTACAATGAGCAGTACTTC. Residues: CASSAEGTSGIYNEQYF.

The rearrangement links TRBV6-1 to TRBJ1-5, with 11 bases that match TRBD1. The germline CDR1 and CDR2 sequences are MNHNS and SASEGT. CDR3 size: 15 residues. J gave up 7 bases and V 4 bases, and 6 bases lay outside the gene matches. CDR3 protein: CASSGGQGAGQPQHF. CDR3 DNA: TGTGCCAGCAGTGGCGGACAGGGGGCCGGGCAGCCCCAGCATTTT.

The chain employs TRBV3-1 and TRBJ2-5; tentatively, D is TRBD1 (6 bases). The J call is in doubt because the DNA end fits TRBJ2-1 better. CDR1 and CDR2 from the germline V gene are LGHDT and YNNKEL (reference sequence). CDR3 length: 16 residues. The CDR3 spells CASSQVDSGLDNEQFF. CDR3 nucleotide sequence: TGTGCCAGCAGCCAAGTGGACAGCGGTTTGGACAATGAGCAGTTCTTC.

This chain joins TRBV7-2 and TRBJ2-5; D tentatively reads TRBD1 or TRBD2 (5 bases each). Germline values: CDR1 SGHTA, CDR2 FQGNSA. The CDR3 spans 15 residues. The V and J ends lost 2 bases and 5 bases respectively, with 15 bases between them. DNA for the CDR3: TGTGCCAGCAGCTTAAGTAAGGGGAGCTGGGAGACCCAGTACTTC. Translation gives CASSLSKGSWETQYF.

Of note for this clonotype: Germline is not matched at one junction end, which may reflect a read error. This chain links TRBV10-3 with TRBJ2-1; D might be TRBD2 (7 bases). This CDR3 has 14 amino acids. Germline-derived CDR1 and CDR2 are ENHRY and SYGVKD. CDR3 nucleotide sequence: TGTGCGGGGAAAGGGGGGGGTGACCCAGAGACGCAGTATTTC. Encoded protein: CAGKGGGDPETQYF.

This clonotype was seen at least ten times. This chain links TRBV6-5 with TRBJ1-1; TRBD1 agrees at 12 bases. CDR1 and CDR2 from the germline V gene are MNHEY and SVGAGI. There are 18 residues in the CDR3. The V and J ends lost 4 bases and 5 bases, in that order; junction bases with no gene match: 14. The CDR3: CASSLPRGQGAKRTEAFF. As DNA, the CDR3 is TGTGCCAGCAGTTTACCTCGGGGACAGGGGGCGAAGAGGACTGAAGCTTTCTTT.

This clonotype has only one observation. The V call is TRBV6-1, the J call TRBJ2-1; a possible D gene is TRBD1 (5 bases). The V end lost 5 bases, the J end lost 10 bases, and 18 bases lay between the germline ends. Germline loops: CDR1 MNHNS, CDR2 SASEGT. The CDR3 is 14 amino acids. The CDR3, as DNA: TGTGCCAGCAGTCTCCTCCAGGGTACTGGCGAGCAGTTCTTC. It yields the protein CASSLLQGTGEQFF.

Many counts were recorded for this clonotype. This chain connects TRBV12-3 or TRBV12-4 to TRBJ2-2, with 7 bases lining up with TRBD2. CDR3 size: 15 residues. The ends lost 1 base at V and 4 bases at J; junction bases unmatched: 3. The CDR3 here is CASSLGGGATGELFF. The CDR3 nucleotides read TGTGCCAGCAGTTTAGGGGGAGGGGCCACCGGGGAGCTGTTTTTT.

The J gene is TRBJ2-3, the V gene TRBV6-1; 8 positions match TRBD2. Germline-derived CDR1 and CDR2 are MNHNS and SASEGT. J gave up 5 bases and V 9 bases, and 13 bases lay outside the gene matches. The CDR3 has 15 amino acids. This chain's CDR3 is CARGLGGGGQDTQYF. CDR3 nucleotides: TGTGCCAGGGGGCTCGGGGGGGGGGGCCAAGATACGCAGTATTTT.

Only a few counts were recorded for this clonotype. The genes are TRBV6-1 and TRBJ1-5; 7 nucleotides line up with TRBD1. Germline CDR1 and CDR2: MNHNS and SASEGT. The CDR3 is 19 residues long. V dropped 6 bases and J dropped 0; count of bases not matched to a gene: 17. The CDR3 coding sequence is TGTGCCAGCAGGGACACCACCCCGGGACAGACCTATAGCAATCAGCCCCAGCATTTT. Its translation: CASRDTTPGQTYSNQPQHF.

The V call is TRBV6-1, the J call TRBJ2-3; TRBD2 matches 9 bases. The end of the DNA aligns better with TRBJ2-4, so the J call may be wrong. The CDR3 spans 16 residues. Germline CDR1 reads MNHNS; CDR2 reads SASEGT. CDR3 DNA sequence: TGTGCCAGCGCGGGGGGGGGGGGAAGTGACCAAGACATTCAGTACTTC. This sequence encodes CASAGGGGSDQDIQYF.

This chain connects TRBV6-1 to TRBJ2-5; D gene ambiguous. The end of the DNA aligns better with TRBJ2-7, so the J call may be wrong. The CDR3 contains 15 residues. Germline assignment: CDR1 MNHNS and CDR2 SASEGT. This CDR3 is CASSEETWAAYEQYF. Written as DNA, the CDR3 is TGTGCCAGCAGTGAAGAAACTTGGGCCGCATACGAGCAGTACTTC.

This clonotype is labeled as medium-sized. The J gene is TRBJ2-1, the V gene TRBV6-5; 10 bases are a match to TRBD2. The CDR3 loop spans 15 amino acids. Germline V gene sequence: CDR1 MNHEY, CDR2 SVGAGI. Trimming cost V 1 base and J 7 bases; bases outside gene matches: 4. In nucleotides, the CDR3 is TGTGCCAGCAGTTACTGGGGACTAGCGATTAATGAGCAGTTCTTC. It translates to CASSYWGLAINEQFF.

The rearrangement links TRBV6-5 to TRBJ2-3; tentatively, D is TRBD2 (6 bases). The CDR3 loop spans 15 amino acids. V was cut by 0 bases and J by 1 base, with 8 bases left in between. Germline lookup yields CDR1 MNHEY and CDR2 SVGAGI. CDR3 sequence: CASSYSSGGTDTQYF. CDR3 in DNA: TGTGCCAGCAGTTACTCTAGCGGAGGCACAGATACGCAGTATTTT.

This clonotype was observed a handful of times. The chain carries TRBV27 and TRBJ2-1; D uncertain. The CDR3 covers 13 residues. The V and J ends lost 5 bases and 2 bases respectively, with 7 bases between them. Germline CDR1 reads MNHEY; CDR2 reads SMNVEV (reference sequence). The CDR3 DNA is TGTGCCAGCAGTGTACACACCTACAATGAGCAGTTCTTC. This encodes CASSVHTYNEQFF.

Note on this clonotype: A read error may produce the germline difference seen at one junction end. CDR3 region: CASSEASGSTEEQFF. In DNA form, the CDR3 reads TGTGCCAGCAGTGAAGCTAGCGGGAGCACCGAGGAGCAGTTTTTT. The rearrangement links TRBV6-1 to TRBJ2-2; 9 nucleotides line up with TRBD2. The germline V gene encodes CDR1 MNHNS and CDR2 SASEGT. This CDR3 has 15 amino acids.

Comments on this clonotype: This CDR3 is missing its conserved last phenylalanine or tryptophan, likely due to a read error. The DNA is left out, because the CDR3 cannot be placed on it with certainty; the CDR3 is given as TCRdb lists it. The rearrangement uses TRBV6-1 and TRBJ1-1; the D call TRBD1 from the table was never checked on the DNA. The germline CDR1 and CDR2 sequences are MNHNS and SASEGT. The CDR3 comprises 14 residues, both ends counted. CDR3: CASTPTAYEQFFGQ.

The chain employs TRBV6-5 and TRBJ1-4; possible D gene TRBD1, 5 bases. Looked up from germline, CDR1 is MNHEY and CDR2 is SVGAGI. The length of the CDR3 is 15 residues. V was shortened by 0 bases and J by 3 bases, with 8 bases between the two germline ends. The CDR3 loop reads CASSYSVRANEKLFF. The CDR3 coding sequence is TGTGCCAGCAGTTACTCGGTCAGGGCTAATGAAAAACTGTTTTTT.